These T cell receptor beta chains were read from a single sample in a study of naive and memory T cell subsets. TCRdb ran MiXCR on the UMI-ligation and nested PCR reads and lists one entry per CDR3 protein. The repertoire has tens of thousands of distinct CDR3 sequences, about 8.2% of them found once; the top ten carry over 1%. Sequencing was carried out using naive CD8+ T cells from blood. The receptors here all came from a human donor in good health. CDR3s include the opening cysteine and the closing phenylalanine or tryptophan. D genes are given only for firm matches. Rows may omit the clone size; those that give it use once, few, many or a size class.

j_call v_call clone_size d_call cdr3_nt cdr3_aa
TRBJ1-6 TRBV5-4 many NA TGTGCCAGCAGCTCGCCGGGATCACCCCTCCACTTT CASSSPGSPLHF
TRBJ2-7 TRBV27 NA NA TGTGCCAGCAGACTTAATTACGAGCAGTACTTC CASRLNYEQYF
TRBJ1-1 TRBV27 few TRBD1 TGTGCCAGCAGTCAAGGGACAGGGAGTGTTGGTGAAGCTTTCTTT CASSQGTGSVGEAFF
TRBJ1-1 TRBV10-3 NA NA TGTGCCATCAAGGGGTGGGAGACTGAAGCTTTCTTT CAIKGWETEAFF
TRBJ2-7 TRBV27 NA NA TGTGCCAGCAGGGGTACAGGAGCCTACGAGCAGTACTTC CASRGTGAYEQYF
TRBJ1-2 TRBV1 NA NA TGCACCAGCAGAGGTAGCGTCTATGGCTACACCTTC CTSRGSVYGYTF
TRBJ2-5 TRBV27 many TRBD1 TGTGCCAGCAGTTTAAGACAGGGGCAAGAGACCCAGTACTTC CASSLRQGQETQYF
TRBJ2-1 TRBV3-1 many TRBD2 TGTGCCAGCAGCCAGCCAGGGACTAGCGCTTACAATGAGCAGTTCTTC CASSQPGTSAYNEQFF
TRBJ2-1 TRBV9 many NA TGTGCCAGCAGCGTAGATTCCCGGACTGATGAGCAGTTCTTC CASSVDSRTDEQFF
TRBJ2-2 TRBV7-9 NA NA TGTGCCAGCAGTACACGGACGACACGGGGCGGGGAGCTGTTTTTT CASSTRTTRGGELFF
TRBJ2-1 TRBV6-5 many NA TGTGCCAGCAGGGATGGACAGAGCTCCTACAATGAGCAGTTCTTC CASRDGQSSYNEQFF
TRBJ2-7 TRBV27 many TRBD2 TGTGCCAGCAGTCTAAATCCGGGAGGTCCAACCTCGTTC CASSLNPGGPTSF
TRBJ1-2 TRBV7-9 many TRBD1 TGTGCCAGCAGCCCCAGACAGGGGAAGGACTATGGCTACACCTTC CASSPRQGKDYGYTF
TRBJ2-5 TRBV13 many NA TGTGCCAGCAGCTTAGGTAGAAGGGGCCAGTACTTC CASSLGRRGQYF
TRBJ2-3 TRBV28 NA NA TGTGCCAGCACTTTTCCCGGAGATACGCAGTATTTT CASTFPGDTQYF
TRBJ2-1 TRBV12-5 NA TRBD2 TGTGCTAGTGGTTTCCCCCTGACTAGCGGGAGGTCCCCGGGCCCTTACAATGAGCAGTTCTTC CASGFPLTSGRSPGPYNEQFF
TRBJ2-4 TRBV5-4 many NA TGTGCCAGCAGCTTGCAGGGATCGGGTATTCAGTACTTC CASSLQGSGIQYF
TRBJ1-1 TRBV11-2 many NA TGTGCCAGCAGCCCCGGCAGGACAACAAACACTGAAGCTTTCTTT CASSPGRTTNTEAFF
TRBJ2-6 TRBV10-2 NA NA TGCGCCAGCAGTGAGCCGGCGGGGTGGTCTGGGGCCAACGTCCTGACTTTC CASSEPAGWSGANVLTF
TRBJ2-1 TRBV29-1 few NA TGCAGCGTTGAAGGTCTAGCGAACAACTACAATGAGCAGTTCTTC CSVEGLANNYNEQFF
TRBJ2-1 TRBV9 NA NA TGTGCCAGCAGTTCGCCAGGAGTTAGTTTGGGTGAGCAGTTCTTC CASSSPGVSLGEQFF
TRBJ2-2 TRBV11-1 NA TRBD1 TGTGCCAGCAGCGAGGGACAGGATCGCGGCGGGGAGCTGTTTTTT CASSEGQDRGGELFF
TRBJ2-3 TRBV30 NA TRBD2 TGTGCCTGGAGTGGCGGGGGAAACACAGATACGCAGTATTTT CAWSGGGNTDTQYF
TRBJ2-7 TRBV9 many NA TGTGCCAGCGGGAGAGACTACGAGCAGTACTTC CASGRDYEQYF
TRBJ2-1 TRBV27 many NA TGTGCCAGCAGTTTAAGGTTGAGGACCGACATTGAGCAGTTCTTC CASSLRLRTDIEQFF
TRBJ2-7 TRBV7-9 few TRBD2 TGTGCCAGCAGCTTAGTCCTAGCGGGTAGACACGAGCAGTACTTC CASSLVLAGRHEQYF
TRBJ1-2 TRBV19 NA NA TGTGCCAGTAGTATTTACAGCCGTTCTGTTTATGGCTACACCTTC CASSIYSRSVYGYTF
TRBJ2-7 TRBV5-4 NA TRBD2 TGTGCCAGCAGCTTGGGGACTAGCGGGACCTCCTACGAGCAGTACTTC CASSLGTSGTSYEQYF
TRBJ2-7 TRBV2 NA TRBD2 TGTGCCAGCAGAGCAGGACTAGCGGGTACCTACGAGCAGTACTTC CASRAGLAGTYEQYF
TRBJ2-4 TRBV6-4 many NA TGTGCCACCCTACCTGAGGGAGAGCTAGCCAAAAACATTCAGTACTTC CATLPEGELAKNIQYF
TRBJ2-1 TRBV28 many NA TGTGCCAGCAGTTATCCTAGCCCCCAACAGTTCTTC CASSYPSPQQFF
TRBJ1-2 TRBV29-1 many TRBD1 TGCAGCGTTGTGCCCGGACAGGGTCACTATGGCTACACCTTC CSVVPGQGHYGYTF
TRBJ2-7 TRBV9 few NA TGTGCCAGCAGCGCAGGGGCGTCTCTCGACGAGCAGTACTTC CASSAGASLDEQYF
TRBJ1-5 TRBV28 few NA TGTGCCAGCAGTTTGGGGGTCAATCAGCCCCAGCATTTT CASSLGVNQPQHF
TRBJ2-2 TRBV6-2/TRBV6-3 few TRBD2 TGTGCCAGCAGGACTAGCTTTTCTTCCACCGGGGAGCTGTTTTTT CASRTSFSSTGELFF
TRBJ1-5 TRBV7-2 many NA TGTGCCAGCAGCTTAAGAGGGACCAATCAGCCCCAGCATTTT CASSLRGTNQPQHF
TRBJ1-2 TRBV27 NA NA TGTGCCAGCAGTCCGGGGTACGGCTACACCTTC CASSPGYGYTF
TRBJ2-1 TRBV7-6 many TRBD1 TGTGCCAGCAGCTTAAATGGCGGACAGGGGACCTACAATGAGCAGTTCTTC CASSLNGGQGTYNEQFF
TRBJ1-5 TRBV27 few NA TGTGCCAGCAGTCGACCGTTGGTCGGCGTGGGCCCTCCATTT CASSRPLVGVGPPF
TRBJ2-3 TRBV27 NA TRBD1 TGTGCCAGCAGTTTATCGAAGACAGGGGCGGGTTACGATACGCAGTATTTT CASSLSKTGAGYDTQYF
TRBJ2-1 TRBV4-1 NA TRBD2 TGCGCCAGCAGCTTCCTAGCGGGAGTGCATGAGCAGTTCTTC CASSFLAGVHEQFF
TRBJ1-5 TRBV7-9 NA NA TGTGCCAGCAGCTACAGTAGCAATCAGCCCCAGCATTTT CASSYSSNQPQHF
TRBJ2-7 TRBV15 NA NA TGTGCCACCAGCAGGGGAACCCAGGGTTACGAGCAGTACTTC CATSRGTQGYEQYF